The clone carrying this TCR beta chain was found many times. These data come from a study of human T cells and chemical hapten exposure. As for the study in general: Application of 0.01% DPC to the upper back was done by patch test, with a reading at 6 days.

Time point given: patch test 1, 2 weeks after DPC sensitization. Treatment reported: therapeutic diphenylcyclopropenone sensitization with weekly scalp DPC. CDR1 is PRHDT, CDR2 FYEKMQ, per germline (reference sequence). V lost 5 bases and J lost 2; bases outside the gene matches: 12. The CDR3 consists of 16 residues. TCRdb called the RACE reads again in MiXCR, with one record for every CDR3 protein. The table records about 380,000 distinct CDR3 sequences, nearly 5% of them present only once. This TCR came from a woman in her forties or fifties with alopecia areata. Some clones in this sample may be carry-over from other donors' samples. This material consisted of whole blood, taken in connection with sensitization to the hapten diphenylcyclopropenone (DPC). The chain couples TRBV13 to TRBJ2-7, with 7 bases aligning to TRBD1. The CDR3 spells CASSPHSPGTAYEQYF. As DNA, the CDR3 is TGTGCCAGCAGCCCTCACTCTCCGGGGACAGCCTACGAGCAGTACTTC.